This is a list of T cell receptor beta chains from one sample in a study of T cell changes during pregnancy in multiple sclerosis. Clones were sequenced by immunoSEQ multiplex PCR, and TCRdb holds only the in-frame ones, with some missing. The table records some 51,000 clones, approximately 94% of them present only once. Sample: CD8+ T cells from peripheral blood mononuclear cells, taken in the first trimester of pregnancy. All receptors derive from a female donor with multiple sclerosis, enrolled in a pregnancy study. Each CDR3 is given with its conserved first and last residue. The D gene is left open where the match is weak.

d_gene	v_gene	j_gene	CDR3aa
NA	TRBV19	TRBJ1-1	CASSISENTEAFF
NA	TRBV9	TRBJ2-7	CASSWGGAPLDEQYF
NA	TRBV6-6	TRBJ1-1	CASSFEGGPKAFF
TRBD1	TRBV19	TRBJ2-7	CASSIDRDRGHYEQYF
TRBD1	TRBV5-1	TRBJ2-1	CASSVYRGTGGEMDEQFF
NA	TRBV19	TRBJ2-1	CASSRAGHNEQFF
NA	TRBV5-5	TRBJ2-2	CASSAPTGPGELFF
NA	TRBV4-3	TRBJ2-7	CASSQESGGAYEQYF
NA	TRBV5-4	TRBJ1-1	CASSMNRAPEAFF
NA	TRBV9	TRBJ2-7	CASSVNSGEGSSYEQYF
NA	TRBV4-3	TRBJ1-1	CASSQEGSDAEAFF
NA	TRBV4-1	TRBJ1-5	CASSPTVRGDQPQHF
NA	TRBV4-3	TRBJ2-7	CASSQARGNSYEQYF
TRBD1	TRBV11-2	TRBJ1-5	CASSEGPGQGAQPQHF
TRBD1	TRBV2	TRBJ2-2	CASSGTGLNTGELFF
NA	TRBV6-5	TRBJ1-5	CASSYSGPYSNQPQHF
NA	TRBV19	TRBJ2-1	CASSLRGSGYNEQFF
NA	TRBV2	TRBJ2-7	CASSGPGTPYEQYF
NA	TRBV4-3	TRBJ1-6	CASSPRWAGGENSPLHF
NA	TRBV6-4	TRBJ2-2	CASSDSPGSNTGELFF
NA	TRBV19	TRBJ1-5	CASSMGLAPQHF
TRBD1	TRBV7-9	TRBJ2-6	CASLFPGQGFAGANVLTF
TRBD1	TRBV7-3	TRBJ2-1	CASSPTGGPREQFF
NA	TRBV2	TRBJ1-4	CASSESVGHTNEKLFF
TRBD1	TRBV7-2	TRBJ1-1	CASSHPGGQGEMNTEAFF
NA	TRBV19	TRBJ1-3	CASSTYRDNSGNTIYF
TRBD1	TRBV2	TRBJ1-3	CASSTGGARNTIYF
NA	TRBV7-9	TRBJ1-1	CASSLVRPLGTEAFF
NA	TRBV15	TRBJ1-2	CATSRGTTANYGYTF
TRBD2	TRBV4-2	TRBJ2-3	CASSVATSGRTDTQYF
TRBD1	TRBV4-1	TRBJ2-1	CASSHLPTGVSYNEQFF
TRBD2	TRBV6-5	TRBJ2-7	CASSYSLAGTVYEQYF
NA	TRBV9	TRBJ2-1	CASSVGGDSRSYNEQFF
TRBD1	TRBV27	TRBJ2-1	CASSLSSGTESYNEQFF
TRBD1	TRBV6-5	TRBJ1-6	CASSWGQGASPLHF
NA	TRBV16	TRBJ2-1	CASSQYGQLNEQFF
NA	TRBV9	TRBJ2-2	CASSVAYRGGELFF
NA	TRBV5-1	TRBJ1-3	CASRPDSHRGGNTIYF
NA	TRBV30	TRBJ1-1	CAWSAQNTEAFF
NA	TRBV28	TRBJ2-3	CASSLSGGSTDTQYF
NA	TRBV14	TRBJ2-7	CASSRDRISSYEQYF
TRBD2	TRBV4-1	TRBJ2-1	CASSWREFYEQFF
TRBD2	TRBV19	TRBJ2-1	CASSIWTSGGNEQFF
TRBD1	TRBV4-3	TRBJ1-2	CASSQAGQGYGYTF
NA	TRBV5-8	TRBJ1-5	CASSLTGGSNQPQHF
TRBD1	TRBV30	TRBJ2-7	CAWTATGGTEQYF
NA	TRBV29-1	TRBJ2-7	CSVEDGTYEQYF
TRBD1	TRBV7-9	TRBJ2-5	CASSLFTGEETQYF
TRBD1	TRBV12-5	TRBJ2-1	CASGFDRDNEQFF
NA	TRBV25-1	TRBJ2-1	CASGKTGGNEQFF